Listed here are 15 T cell receptor beta chains from one sample, sequenced in a study of blood T cell repertoires in COVID-19. Profiled with immunoSEQ multiplex PCR; TCRdb holds only in-frame clones, not every one. The repertoire consists of 250,000 to 300,000 clones, with almost 90% occurring once and the leading ten covering roughly 10%. Sequenced sample: peripheral blood. These receptors originate from a woman younger than 45 with COVID-19, enrolled during active disease.

The chain carries TRBV2 and TRBJ2-5; TRBD2 is a possible D gene (6 bases). Trimming removed 4 bases at V and 5 bases at J, with 11 bases between. This CDR3 is built from 13 residues. Germline CDR1 is SNHLY and CDR2 is FYNNEI. The CDR3 sequence is CASSGRRDETQYF. For the CDR3, the DNA is TGTGCCAGCAGTGGACGGAGGGATGAGACCCAGTACTTC.

The chain has TRBV7-2 and TRBJ1-4, with 8 bases matching TRBD1. CDR1 is SGHTA and CDR2 is FQGNSA in the germline V gene. The ends lost 5 bases at V and 8 bases at J; junction bases unmatched: 10. The CDR3 loop spans 15 amino acids. CDR3 DNA sequence: TGTGCCAGCAGCCTCCAAGGACAGGGTAGGGAAAAACTGTTTTTT. This gives the protein CASSLQGQGREKLFF.

The rearrangement links TRBV6-5 to TRBJ1-6; D is possibly TRBD1 (6 bases). Germline assignment: CDR1 MNHEY and CDR2 SVGAGI. The CDR3 has 15 amino acids. Trimming took off 0 bases at V and 10 bases at J, with 13 bases between the two ends. CDR3 sequence: CASSYSARGGSPLHF. As DNA, the CDR3 is TGTGCCAGCAGTTACTCGGCCAGGGGCGGCTCACCCCTCCACTTT.

The CDR3 region has the DNA TGCGCCAGCAGTCAAACGACAGACACAGATACGCAGTATTTT. Encoded protein: CASSQTTDTDTQYF. The V and J genes are TRBV4-1 and TRBJ2-3; D might be TRBD1 (5 bases). Deletions cut 6 bases from V and 2 bases from J, with 12 bases between. CDR3 size: 14 residues. CDR1 and CDR2 (germline): MGHRA, YSYEKL.

This rearrangement joins TRBV14 to TRBJ2-5; D unresolved. Germline V lookup: CDR1 SGHDN, CDR2 FVKESK. CDR3 length: 14 amino acids. With 0 bases removed from V and 4 bases from J, the gap between germline ends came to 9 bases. The CDR3 loop reads CASSQEADGETQYF. CDR3 DNA sequence: TGTGCCAGCAGCCAAGAGGCAGATGGAGAGACCCAGTACTTC.

The chain carries TRBV19 and TRBJ2-1; D remains unclear. The germline gives CDR1 LNHDA, CDR2 SQIVND (reference sequence). The CDR3 is made up of 13 amino acids. Deletions cut 3 bases from V and 6 bases from J, with 9 bases between. This CDR3 is CASSMAELNEQFF. The CDR3, as DNA: TGTGCCAGTAGTATGGCGGAACTCAATGAGCAGTTCTTC. The entire variable domain, with the rest obtained from reference TRBV19 and TRBJ2-1, is as follows: DGGITQSPKYLFRKEGQNVTLSCEQNLNHDAMYWYRQDPGQGLRLIYYSQIVNDFQKGDIAEGYSVSREKKESFPLTVTSAQKNPTAFYLCASSMAELNEQFFGPGTRLTVL.

V gene TRBV28 combines with J gene TRBJ1-1, with D unclear. The CDR3 consists of 14 residues. Trimming left V 2 bases short and J 3 bases short, with 10 bases between. Germline CDR1 is MDHEN and CDR2 is SYDVKM. In DNA, the CDR3 is TGTGCCAGCAGTTTAGGAGGGATCGACACTGAAGCTTTCTTT. Translated: CASSLGGIDTEAFF. Looking up the rest from reference TRBV28 and TRBJ1-1 gives the full variable domain: DVKVTQSSRYLVKRTGEKVFLECVQDMDHENMFWYRQDPGLGLRLIYFSYDVKMKEKGDIPEGYSVSREKKERFSLILESASTNQTSMYLCASSLGGIDTEAFFGQGTRLTVV.

The chain recombines TRBV2 with TRBJ2-5, with 12 nucleotides matching TRBD2. This CDR3 has 16 amino acids. V lost 7 bases to trimming and J lost 1 base; unmatched junction nucleotides: 7. Germline lookup yields CDR1 SNHLY and CDR2 FYNNEI. CDR3 nucleotide sequence: TGTGCCAGCATTCCCCCGGGACTAGCGGGCCAAGAGACCCAGTACTTC. Amino acid sequence: CASIPPGLAGQETQYF.

V usage is TRBV2 and J usage is TRBJ1-4; weak D call: TRBD1 (6 bases). The germline V gene has CDR1 SNHLY and CDR2 FYNNEI. This CDR3 has 13 amino acids. The V gene lost 9 bases and the J gene lost 1 base, with 9 bases spanning the gap. This CDR3 is CASVQGTNEKLFF. In nucleotides, the CDR3 is TGTGCCAGTGTACAGGGAACTAATGAAAAACTGTTTTTT.

The chain is built from TRBV27 and TRBJ2-7; 10 positions agree with TRBD2. The CDR3 has 15 amino acids. The V gene end was trimmed by 5 bases and the J gene end by 2 bases; junction bases not matched to a gene: 6. Germline assignment: CDR1 MNHEY and CDR2 SMNVEV (reference sequence). The CDR3 protein is CASSRRGLAAYEQYF. The CDR3 DNA follows: TGTGCCAGCAGTCGGCGAGGACTAGCGGCCTACGAGCAGTACTTC.

This chain uses TRBV5-8 with TRBJ1-4; 10 bases map to TRBD1. CDR1 and CDR2 from the germline V gene are SGHTS and YDEGEE. The CDR3 is 16 residues long. The V segment lost 5 bases and the J segment 6 bases; nucleotides outside the gene matches: 10. The CDR3 spells CASRLTGGLMDEKLFF. CDR3 sequence (DNA): TGTGCCAGCAGATTGACAGGGGGCTTGATGGATGAAAAACTGTTTTTT.

This clone was recorded a few times. Other DNA sequences in this specimen translate into the identical CDR3. The chain combines TRBV6-5 with TRBJ1-5; D is ambiguous. V was pared by 6 bases and J by 5 bases, with 11 bases between. This CDR3 has 13 amino acids. Germline V CDR1 and CDR2: MNHEY, SVGAGI. This CDR3 is CASSRSGDQPQHF. The CDR3, as DNA: TGTGCCAGCAGCCGGTCCGGAGATCAGCCCCAGCATTTT.

This clone was counted once. The chain joins TRBV10-2 to TRBJ2-3; the D gene is possibly TRBD1 (6 bases). This CDR3 has 13 amino acids. V was pared by 8 bases and J by 3 bases, with 12 bases between. CDR1 is WSHSY, CDR2 SAAADI, per germline. CDR3 bases: TGCGCCAGCGGGGCAGGGGAGACAGATACGCAGTATTTT. Its translation is CASGAGETDTQYF.

The chain employs TRBV18 and TRBJ2-1, with 12 positions matching TRBD1. Per germline, CDR1 KGHSH and CDR2 LQKENI. After removal of 8 bases from V and 9 bases from J, the junction contained 8 bases not matched to a gene. The CDR3 extends over 14 amino acids. DNA for the CDR3: TGTGCCAGCCGTGGGACAGGGGGCCTCGGTGAGCAGTTCTTC. It codes for CASRGTGGLGEQFF.

The CDR3, as DNA: TGTGCCAGCTCAGCGGAGGGGCCAGATACGCAGTATTTT. It encodes CASSAEGPDTQYF. This rearrangement joins TRBV18 to TRBJ2-3; D is possibly TRBD2 (6 bases). The germline gives CDR1 KGHSH, CDR2 LQKENI. This CDR3 is 13 amino acids long. With 5 bases removed from V and 4 bases from J, the gap between germline ends came to 10 bases.